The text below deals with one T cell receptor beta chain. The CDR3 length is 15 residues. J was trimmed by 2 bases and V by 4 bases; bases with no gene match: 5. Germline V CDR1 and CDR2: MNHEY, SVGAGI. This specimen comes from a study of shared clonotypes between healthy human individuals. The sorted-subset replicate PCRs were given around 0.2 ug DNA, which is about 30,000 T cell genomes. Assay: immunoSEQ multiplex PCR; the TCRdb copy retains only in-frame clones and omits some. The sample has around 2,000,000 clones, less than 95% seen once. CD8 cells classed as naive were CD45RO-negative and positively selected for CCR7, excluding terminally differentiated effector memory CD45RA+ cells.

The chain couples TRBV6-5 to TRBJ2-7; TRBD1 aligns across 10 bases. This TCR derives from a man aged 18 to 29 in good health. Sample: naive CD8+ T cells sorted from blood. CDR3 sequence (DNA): TGTGCCAGCAGTTCTACGACAGGGGGCCCCTACGAGCAGTACTTC. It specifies CASSSTTGGPYEQYF.